The source of this T cell receptor beta chain is a study of cytomegalovirus exposure and HLA in healthy donors. Per the germline V gene, CDR1 is SGHRS and CDR2 is YFSETQ. The CDR3 loop spans 14 amino acids. Trimming cost V 0 bases and J 6 bases, with 10 bases left between them. Notes on the study in general: Follow-up analysis found HLA locus-dependent TCR association rates, highest for DRB1 and lowest for HLA-C.

As for this clone: Its specificity is unknown.

PCR used 60 Vbeta primers and 13 Jbeta primers. TCRdb's copy holds only in-frame clones and misses some; the assay was immunoSEQ multiplex PCR. The sample lists roughly 100,000 clones, about four fifths occurring once. Sequences were obtained from PBMCs. The genes are TRBV5-1 and TRBJ2-4, with D perhaps TRBD2 (5 bases). The TCR sequence derives from a man in his forties or fifties in good health and CMV-seropositive. CDR3 protein: CASSLEWSGNIQYF. CDR3 in DNA: TGCGCCAGCAGCTTGGAGTGGAGCGGAAACATTCAGTACTTC.